A single sample gave rise to the 19 T cell receptor beta chains below, sequenced in a study of beta chain features in type 1 diabetes. Study results and caveats: The study found moderately but significantly shorter TCRB CDR3s in all four CD4+ subsets of Type 1 diabetes patients.

The antigens of these receptors remain unknown. The entirety of the isolated RNA underwent reverse transcription, so expressed TCRB transcripts were sequenced. Only in-frame clones appear in the TCRdb table, and some are missing; sequencing was by immunoSEQ multiplex PCR. The repertoire has hundreds of thousands of clones, about 14% of them found once; the top ten carry around 0.04%. Sequencing was performed on naive CD4+ T cells from blood. The receptors were sampled from a man in his late teens or twenties with type 1 diabetes.

The V gene is TRBV7-9, the J gene TRBJ1-4; D call uncertain. From germline, CDR1 is SEHNR and CDR2 FQNEAQ (reference sequence). The CDR3 is made up of 14 amino acids. V was cut by 1 base and J by 8 bases, with 11 bases left in between. Here the CDR3 reads CASSLGSHQEKLFF. CDR3 bases: TGTGCCAGCAGCTTAGGGAGCCATCAAGAAAAACTGTTTTTT. The full variable domain, with the rest looked up from reference TRBV7-9 and TRBJ1-4, is DTGVSQNPRHKITKRGQNVTFRCDPISEHNRLYWYRQTLGQGPEFLTYFQNEAQLEKSRLLSDRFSAERPKGSFSTLEIQRTEQGDSAMYLCASSLGSHQEKLFFGSGTQLSVL.

This clone was recorded a few times. The chain recombines TRBV7-2 with TRBJ2-7, with 7 bases lining up with TRBD1. The CDR3 totals 14 residues. V gave up 8 bases and J gave up 3 bases; unmatched junction bases: 10. CDR1 is SGHTA, CDR2 FQGNSA, per germline. In DNA form, the CDR3 reads TGTGCCAGCGGGGTGACAGGGAGAAACTACGAGCAGTACTTC. Translating it yields CASGVTGRNYEQYF. Complete variable domain (other parts from reference TRBV7-2 and TRBJ2-7): GAGVSQSPSNKVTEKGKDVELRCDPISGHTALYWYRQSLGQGLEFLIYFQGNSAPDKSGLPSDRFSAERTGGSVSTLTIQRTQQEDSAVYLCASGVTGRNYEQYFGPGTRLTVT.

V gene TRBV28 combines with J gene TRBJ2-1; 8 bases line up with TRBD1. V dropped 5 bases and J dropped 3; count of bases not matched to a gene: 6. CDR3 length: 15 amino acids. Germline V gene data show CDR1 as MDHEN and CDR2 as SYDVKM. For the CDR3, the DNA is TGTGCCAGCAGTCCAGGACAGGGATACTACAATGAGCAGTTCTTC. Protein sequence: CASSPGQGYYNEQFF.

In this sample, this clone turned up a few times. The rearrangement uses TRBV9 and TRBJ2-6; 9 bases fit TRBD1. V was clipped by 4 bases and J by 3 bases; unmatched bases: 14. The CDR3 covers 19 residues. The germline CDR1 and CDR2 sequences are SGDLS and YYNGEE. The CDR3 is CASSSRPGQGSLGANVLTF. The CDR3, as DNA: TGTGCCAGCAGCTCCCGGCCAGGACAGGGGTCTCTTGGGGCCAACGTCCTGACTTTC.

The rearrangement uses TRBV7-3 and TRBJ2-6, with TRBD1 matching over 7 bases. V was pared by 5 bases and J by 0 bases, with 10 bases of the junction left unmatched. CDR1 is SGHTA and CDR2 is FQGTGA in the germline V gene. CDR3 length: 18 residues. DNA of the CDR3: TGTGCCAGCAGCCCCCAGGTGGGACAGCACTCTGGGGCCAACGTCCTGACTTTC. Amino acids: CASSPQVGQHSGANVLTF. The full variable domain, in which reference TRBV7-3 and TRBJ2-6 provide the parts outside the CDR3, is GAGVSQTPSNKVTEKGKYVELRCDPISGHTALYWYRQSLGQGPEFLIYFQGTGAADDSGLPNDRFFAVRPEGSVSTLKIQRTERGDSAVYLCASSPQVGQHSGANVLTFGAGSRLTVL.

The chain employs TRBV27 and TRBJ2-3; 10 bases line up with TRBD2. Germline lookup yields CDR1 MNHEY and CDR2 SMNVEV (reference sequence). V gave up 4 bases and J gave up 7 bases; unmatched junction bases: 5. The CDR3 has 14 residues. CDR3 coding DNA: TGTGCCAGCAGTTCAGCGGGGGGGGAGAATACGCAGTATTTT. It codes for CASSSAGGENTQYF.

V is TRBV6-1 and J is TRBJ2-5; the D gene is possibly TRBD1 (5 bases). V gave up 4 bases and J gave up 1 base, with 10 bases separating them. This CDR3 has 14 residues. Per germline, CDR1 MNHNS and CDR2 SASEGT. CDR3 in amino acids: CASSAHQGQETQYF. The CDR3 bases are TGTGCCAGCAGTGCCCACCAGGGCCAAGAGACCCAGTACTTC.

This chain uses TRBV7-9 with TRBJ1-2; D is uncertain. There are 13 residues in the CDR3. Between the trimmed V and J ends, which lost 7 bases and 8 bases, there was a span of 17 bases. CDR1 is SEHNR and CDR2 is FQNEAQ in the germline V gene (reference sequence). The CDR3 loop reads CASTTPAERGYTF. The CDR3, as DNA: TGTGCCAGCACCACACCCGCGGAAAGAGGCTACACCTTC.

This clone occurred a few times. V is TRBV30 and J is TRBJ1-4; D unclear. The CDR3 covers 14 residues. Trimming left V 2 bases short and J 6 bases short, with 13 bases between. Germline V gene data show CDR1 as GTSNPN and CDR2 as SVGIG (reference sequence). The CDR3 loop reads CAWSHSHVDEKLFF. The CDR3 DNA is TGTGCCTGGAGTCATAGTCACGTCGATGAAAAACTGTTTTTT.

This clone has a single count. V and J are TRBV5-1 and TRBJ2-5; D possibly corresponds to TRBD1 (5 bases). V was cut by 0 bases and J by 0 bases, with 9 bases left in between. The CDR3 has 15 residues. Germline V gene sequence: CDR1 SGHRS, CDR2 YFSETQ. This chain's CDR3 is CASSLVAGHQETQYF. The CDR3 nucleotides are TGCGCCAGCAGCTTGGTGGCAGGGCACCAAGAGACCCAGTACTTC.

A few counts support this clone. This rearrangement joins TRBV7-2 to TRBJ2-7; D possibly corresponds to TRBD1 (5 bases). V dropped 5 bases and J dropped 3 bases, with 11 bases sitting between them. The CDR3 is 13 amino acids. Germline CDR1 SGHTA, CDR2 FQGNSA. The CDR3 DNA reads as TGTGCCAGCAGCCCAGGGAAGATCTACGAGCAGTACTTC. Protein product: CASSPGKIYEQYF. The full variable domain, its missing parts supplied by reference TRBV7-2 and TRBJ2-7, is GAGVSQSPSNKVTEKGKDVELRCDPISGHTALYWYRQSLGQGLEFLIYFQGNSAPDKSGLPSDRFSAERTGGSVSTLTIQRTQQEDSAVYLCASSPGKIYEQYFGPGTRLTVT.

The chain has TRBV10-3 and TRBJ2-1; 7 positions match TRBD2. The CDR3 consists of 14 residues. The V gene's germline CDR1 is ENHRY and CDR2 SYGVKD. After removal of 0 bases from V and 9 bases from J, the junction contained 5 bases not matched to a gene. The DNA for the CDR3 is TGTGCCATCAGTGAGTCCGCGGGGGAGGGTGAGCAGTTCTTC. It translates to CAISESAGEGEQFF.

This clone was detected a few times. The J gene is TRBJ2-7, the V gene TRBV7-9; 8 positions match TRBD1. J gave up 3 bases and V 5 bases, and 6 bases lay outside the gene matches. The CDR3 contains 14 residues. Per germline, CDR1 SEHNR and CDR2 FQNEAQ (reference sequence). CDR3 sequence (DNA): TGTGCCAGCAGCCAAGGGACAGGCAACTACGAGCAGTACTTC. Translation: CASSQGTGNYEQYF.

In its sample, this clone was seen a few times. The CDR3 nucleotides read TGTGCCAGCAGTTTGGGCCAGGGGTTAATCTATGGCTACACCTTC. Translation: CASSLGQGLIYGYTF. V is TRBV28 and J is TRBJ1-2; perhaps TRBD1 as D (6 bases). CDR3 length: 15 amino acids. From germline, CDR1 is MDHEN and CDR2 SYDVKM. V lost 3 bases to trimming and J lost 4 bases, with 15 bases between them.

The V gene is TRBV7-9, the J gene TRBJ2-3; 7 bases fit TRBD1. The CDR3 length is 16 residues. V was pared by 1 base and J by 2 bases, with 6 bases of the junction left unmatched. CDR1 SEHNR and CDR2 FQNEAQ come from the germline V gene (reference sequence). The CDR3 reads CASSLEPDRATDTQYF. CDR3 bases: TGTGCCAGCAGCTTAGAGCCCGACAGGGCCACAGATACGCAGTATTTT.

This clone was counted a few times. The chain links TRBV2 to TRBJ2-1; 8 positions agree with TRBD2. The germline CDR1 and CDR2 sequences are SNHLY and FYNNEI. Trimming at V came to 7 bases and at J to 10 bases, leaving 12 bases not matched to a gene. This CDR3 comprises 14 residues. CDR3 sequence (DNA): TGTGCCAGCAACCTAGCGGGTGCGATAGGGGAGCAGTTCTTC. Protein product: CASNLAGAIGEQFF.

In this sample, this clone turned up a few times. The genes are TRBV5-4 and TRBJ2-4; the D gene is possibly TRBD1 (6 bases). The ends were cut back, 10 bases at V and 8 bases at J, with 22 bases in the middle. The germline V gene has CDR1 SGHNT and CDR2 YYREEE (reference sequence). The CDR3 consists of 14 residues. The CDR3 region has the DNA TGTGCCCAGGGGCCGGGACACGACAAGGACATTCAGTACTTC. Translated, it gives CAQGPGHDKDIQYF.

V and J are TRBV25-1 and TRBJ2-7; 8 nucleotides match TRBD2. V trimming: 3 bases; J trimming: 1 base; junction bases outside the gene matches: 5. The CDR3 is made up of 15 amino acids. CDR1 MGHDK and CDR2 SYGVNS come from the germline V gene. Written as DNA, the CDR3 is TGTGCCAGCAGTGAGTTAGCGGGAAGGTCCTACGAGCAGTACTTC. Protein: CASSELAGRSYEQYF.

The count of this clone is one. The V and J genes are TRBV7-2 and TRBJ2-2, with TRBD2 as a possible D gene (6 bases). The CDR3 contains 14 residues. Trimming removed 4 bases at V and 3 bases at J, with 9 bases between. CDR1 and CDR2 (germline): SGHTA, FQGNSA. CDR3 sequence reads: CASSSAGYTGELFF. For the CDR3, the DNA is TGTGCCAGCAGCTCTGCGGGGTACACCGGGGAGCTGTTTTTT.